Following are 20 T cell receptor beta chains from one sample sequenced in a study of blood T cells in healthy people across ages. The authors ran a second PCR of roughly 6 to 12 cycles using a sample-barcoded 5' primer and a J-beta primer mix. A single record per CDR3 protein comes from TCRdb applying MiXCR to the 5' RACE reads. The data contain about 1.4 million distinct CDR3 sequences, roughly 60% of them seen just once; the ten biggest clones take up roughly 6.3%. The sequenced material came from blood. All receptors derive from a man between 18 and 35 years old in good health.

The chain has TRBV20-1 and TRBJ2-1, with D perhaps TRBD1 or TRBD2 (6 bases each). The DNA end lines up better with TRBJ2-7; the J call may be wrong. The CDR3 has 12 amino acids. Germline assignment: CDR1 DFQATT and CDR2 SNEGSKA (reference sequence). The CDR3 nucleotides read TGCAGTGAAGAGCGGAGGGGGTATGAGCAGTACTTC. Translated: CSEERRGYEQYF.

This clonotype was found a few times. The V and J genes are TRBV9 and TRBJ1-2; D is unresolved. The V end lost 0 bases, the J end lost 8 bases, and 14 bases lay between the germline ends. Germline V gene data show CDR1 as SGDLS and CDR2 as YYNGEE. CDR3 length equals 14 residues. The CDR3 sequence: CASSVEFGSGGYTF. The DNA of the CDR3 is TGTGCCAGCAGCGTAGAATTTGGATCGGGAGGCTACACCTTC.

This chain uses TRBV4-1 with TRBJ2-7; 9 bases match TRBD1. CDR1 is MGHRA and CDR2 is YSYEKL in the germline V gene. The trim removed 1 base at V and 3 bases at J, leaving 4 bases unmatched. The CDR3 totals 15 residues. The CDR3 nucleotides are TGCGCCAGCAGCCAAGGGGGACAGGGCATCTACGAGCAGTACTTC. Translated, it gives CASSQGGQGIYEQYF.

The V and J genes are TRBV20-1 and TRBJ2-5; TRBD2 agrees at 7 bases. Trimming cost V 3 bases and J 3 bases; bases outside gene matches: 1. CDR3 size: 12 residues. Germline V gives CDR1 DFQATT, CDR2 SNEGSKA (reference sequence). CDR3 amino acids: CSASGRKETQYF. The CDR3 DNA is TGCAGTGCTAGCGGGAGGAAAGAGACCCAGTACTTC.

The chain links TRBV4-2 to TRBJ2-4; D is unresolved. There are 20 residues in the CDR3. V was pared by 0 bases and J by 0 bases, with 21 bases between. Germline V gives CDR1 LGHNA, CDR2 YNFKEQ. The CDR3: CASSQDLKSRPTLAKNIQYF. In nucleotides, the CDR3 is TGTGCCAGCAGCCAAGATTTGAAGAGCAGACCTACCCTAGCCAAAAACATTCAGTACTTC.

The chain joins TRBV14 to TRBJ2-5; TRBD1 agrees at 7 bases. V was clipped by 3 bases and J by 12 bases; unmatched bases: 7. CDR1 and CDR2 (germline): SGHDN, FVKESK. CDR3 length: 12 amino acids. This CDR3 is CASSHRDREKYF. The CDR3 region has the DNA TGTGCCAGCAGCCACCGGGACAGAGAAAAGTACTTC.

This clonotype was counted only a few times. The chain employs TRBV20-1 and TRBJ1-2; D unresolved. The CDR3 totals 16 residues. Trimming shortened V by 2 bases and J by 2 bases, and 18 bases separated the two germline ends. The germline V gene has CDR1 DFQATT and CDR2 SNEGSKA (reference sequence). The CDR3 spells CSARIVATSRNYGYTF. Here the CDR3 DNA reads TGCAGTGCTAGAATAGTGGCGACATCGCGGAACTATGGCTACACCTTC.

This chain connects TRBV2 to TRBJ1-2; D remains ambiguous. This CDR3 has 14 residues. Trimming left V 2 bases short and J 6 bases short, with 13 bases between. The germline V gene encodes CDR1 SNHLY and CDR2 FYNNEI. The CDR3 sequence: CASSERAEAHGYTF. The CDR3 nucleotides read TGTGCCAGCAGTGAACGGGCGGAGGCTCATGGCTACACCTTC.

This clonotype has a handful of counts. The chain joins TRBV9 to TRBJ1-6, with D hard to call. Germline V gene lookup returns CDR1 SGDLS and CDR2 YYNGEE. V shed 4 bases and J shed 3 bases, with 14 bases lying between them. CDR3 length equals 16 residues. CDR3 in DNA: TGTGCCAGCAGCCCAAGTGGAAAGGGCTATAATTCACCCCTCCACTTT. It codes for CASSPSGKGYNSPLHF.

J is TRBJ2-6 and V is TRBV6-6; D is uncertain. The CDR3 totals 17 residues. Germline loops: CDR1 MNHNY, CDR2 SVGAGI (reference sequence). V was pared by 4 bases and J by 2 bases, with 15 bases between. CDR3 region: CASSWSDRATGANVLTF. The CDR3 region has the DNA TGTGCCAGCAGTTGGTCAGACCGGGCCACTGGGGCCAACGTCCTGACTTTC.

This clonotype has more than one count but fewer than ten. The V gene is TRBV7-2, the J gene TRBJ2-3; 9 positions agree with TRBD2. Germline V gene data show CDR1 as SGHTA and CDR2 as FQGNSA. Trimming cost V 4 bases and J 1 base; bases outside gene matches: 9. The CDR3 consists of 17 residues. The CDR3 nucleotides are TGTGCCAGCAGCTCCTCGGTAGCGGGAGACCGCACAGATACGCAGTATTTT. The encoded protein is CASSSSVAGDRTDTQYF.

The rearrangement links TRBV6-2 or TRBV6-3 to TRBJ2-1, with 9 bases matching TRBD2. V lost 6 bases and J lost 6; bases outside the gene matches: 27. The CDR3 spans 21 residues. Per germline, CDR1 MNHEY and CDR2 SVGEGT. The CDR3 loop is CASSQAEDVLAGRYAANEQFF. The CDR3 DNA sequence: TGTGCCAGCAGCCAGGCGGAGGATGTTCTAGCGGGAAGATACGCCGCCAATGAGCAGTTCTTC.

The CDR3: CATRPHRTPKGNTEAFF. CDR3 in DNA: TGTGCCACCAGACCTCACCGGACGCCGAAAGGGAACACTGAAGCTTTCTTT. The chain combines TRBV15 with TRBJ1-1; D is undetermined. This CDR3 comprises 17 residues. V lost 6 bases and J 1 base, leaving 21 bases between the germline ends. In germline, CDR1 is LNHNV, CDR2 YYDKDF (reference sequence).

The chain is built from TRBV30 and TRBJ2-1; TRBD1 might be the D (5 bases). CDR3 length: 12 residues. The V gene's germline CDR1 is GTSNPN and CDR2 SVGIG (reference sequence). Between the trimmed V and J ends, which lost 8 bases and 6 bases, there was a span of 14 bases. The CDR3 sequence: CAGAETFNEQFF. The CDR3 region has the DNA TGTGCCGGGGCCGAGACTTTCAATGAGCAGTTCTTC.

This chain connects TRBV27 to TRBJ2-5, with D possibly matching TRBD2 (6 bases). CDR3 length: 16 residues. V was cut by 7 bases and J by 4 bases, with 22 bases left in between. The germline gives CDR1 MNHEY, CDR2 SMNVEV (reference sequence). This CDR3 reads CASTTISARGSETQYF. The CDR3 DNA follows: TGTGCCAGCACCACAATTTCGGCCCGGGGGTCAGAGACCCAGTACTTC.

The chain recombines TRBV3-1 with TRBJ2-3, with D uncertain. Germline V lookup: CDR1 LGHDT, CDR2 YNNKEL (reference sequence). The CDR3 consists of 16 residues. The V and J ends lost 2 bases and 6 bases respectively, with 18 bases between them. This chain's CDR3 is CASSQRLEVASDTQYF. In DNA form, the CDR3 reads TGTGCCAGCAGCCAACGCCTAGAGGTCGCTTCTGATACGCAGTATTTT.

The V call is TRBV10-2, the J call TRBJ2-1, with 14 bases identical to TRBD2. This CDR3 has 16 amino acids. J gave up 13 bases and V 7 bases, and 15 bases lay outside the gene matches. Germline lookup yields CDR1 WSHSY and CDR2 SAAADI. This CDR3 reads CASTETGTSGRSLQFF. The CDR3 DNA follows: TGCGCCAGCACGGAAACCGGGACTAGCGGGAGAAGCCTTCAGTTCTTC.

The J gene is TRBJ1-6, the V gene TRBV12-3 or TRBV12-4; D unclear. This CDR3 comprises 14 residues. Trimming took 7 bases from V and 3 from J, leaving 10 bases between them. CDR3 sequence reads: CASKGRGYNSPLHF. CDR3 coding DNA: TGTGCCAGCAAAGGACGAGGCTATAATTCACCCCTCCACTTT.

This clonotype was picked up one time. This sequence joins TRBV6-2 or TRBV6-3 and TRBJ1-2; no firm D call. Germline loops: CDR1 MNHEY, CDR2 SVGEGT. The ends were cut back, 6 bases at V and 3 bases at J, with 14 bases in the middle. The CDR3 consists of 14 residues. The CDR3: CASRQIRRDYGYTF. The DNA of the CDR3 is TGTGCCAGCAGACAGATCCGGAGGGACTATGGCTACACCTTC.

The V gene is TRBV7-9, the J gene TRBJ1-2; D uncertain. Germline loops: CDR1 SEHNR, CDR2 FQNEAQ (reference sequence). This CDR3 has 12 amino acids. Trimming stripped 7 bases from V and 8 bases from J, with 14 bases between. CDR3 region: CASTTPTSGYTF. As DNA, the CDR3 is TGTGCCAGCACCACGCCGACGAGCGGCTACACCTTC. The full variable domain, rest sourced from reference TRBV7-9 and TRBJ1-2, is DTGVSQNPRHKITKRGQNVTFRCDPISEHNRLYWYRQTLGQGPEFLTYFQNEAQLEKSRLLSDRFSAERPKGSFSTLEIQRTEQGDSAMYLCASTTPTSGYTFGSGTRLTVV.